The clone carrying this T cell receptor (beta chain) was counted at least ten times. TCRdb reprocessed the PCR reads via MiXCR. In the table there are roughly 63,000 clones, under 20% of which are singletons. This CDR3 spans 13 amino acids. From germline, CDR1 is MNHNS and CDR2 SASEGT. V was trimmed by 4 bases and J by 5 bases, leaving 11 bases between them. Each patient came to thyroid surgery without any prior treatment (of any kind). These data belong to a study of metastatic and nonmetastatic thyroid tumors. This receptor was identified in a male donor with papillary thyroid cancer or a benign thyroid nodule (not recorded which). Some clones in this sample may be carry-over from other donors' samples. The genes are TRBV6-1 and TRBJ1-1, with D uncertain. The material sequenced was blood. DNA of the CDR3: TGTGCCAGCAGTGGTTGGGAAACTACTGAAGCTTTCTTT. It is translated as CASSGWETTEAFF.